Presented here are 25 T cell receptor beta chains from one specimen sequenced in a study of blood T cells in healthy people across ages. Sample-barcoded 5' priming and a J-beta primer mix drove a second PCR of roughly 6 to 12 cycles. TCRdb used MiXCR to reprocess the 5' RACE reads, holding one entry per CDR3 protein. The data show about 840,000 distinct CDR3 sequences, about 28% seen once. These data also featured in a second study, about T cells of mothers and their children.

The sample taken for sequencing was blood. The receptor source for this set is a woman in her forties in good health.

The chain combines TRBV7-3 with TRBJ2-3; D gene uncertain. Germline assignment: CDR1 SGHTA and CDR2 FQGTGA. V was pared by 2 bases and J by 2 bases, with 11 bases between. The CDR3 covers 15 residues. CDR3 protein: CASSLSTRSTDTQYF. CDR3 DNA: TGTGCCAGCAGCTTATCCACGCGGTCCACAGATACGCAGTATTTT. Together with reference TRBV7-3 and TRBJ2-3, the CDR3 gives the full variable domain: GAGVSQTPSNKVTEKGKYVELRCDPISGHTALYWYRQSLGQGPEFLIYFQGTGAADDSGLPNDRFFAVRPEGSVSTLKIQRTERGDSAVYLCASSLSTRSTDTQYFGPGTRLTVL.

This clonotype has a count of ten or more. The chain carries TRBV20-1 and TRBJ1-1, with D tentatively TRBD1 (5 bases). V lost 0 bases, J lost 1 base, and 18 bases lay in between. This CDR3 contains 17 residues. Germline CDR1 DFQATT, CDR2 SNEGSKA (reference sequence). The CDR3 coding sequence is TGCAGTGCTAGAGATCCGGCAGGGAAGATAAGGAACACTGAAGCTTTCTTT. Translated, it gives CSARDPAGKIRNTEAFF.

Here the CDR3 reads CASSQGDRETEAFF. CDR3 in DNA: TGTGCCAGCAGCCAAGGGGACAGGGAGACTGAAGCTTTCTTT. The chain combines TRBV3-1 with TRBJ1-1; the match to TRBD1 covers 9 bases. The CDR3 has 14 residues. V shed 1 base, J shed 5 bases, and the junction held 2 bases outside the gene matches. Germline CDR1 reads LGHDT; CDR2 reads YNNKEL (reference sequence).

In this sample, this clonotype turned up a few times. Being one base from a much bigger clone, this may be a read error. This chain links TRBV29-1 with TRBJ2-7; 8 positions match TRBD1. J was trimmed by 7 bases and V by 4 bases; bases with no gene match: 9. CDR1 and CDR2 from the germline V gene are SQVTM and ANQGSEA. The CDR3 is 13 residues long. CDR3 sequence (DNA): TGCAGCGTTGGATACAGGGGGTGGGGTGAGCAGTACTTC. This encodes CSVGYRGWGEQYF.

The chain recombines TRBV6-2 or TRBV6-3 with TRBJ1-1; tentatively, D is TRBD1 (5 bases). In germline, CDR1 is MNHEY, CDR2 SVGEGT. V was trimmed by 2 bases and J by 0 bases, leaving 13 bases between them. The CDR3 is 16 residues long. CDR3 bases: TGTGCCAGCAGTTACCCCCGGGACGGAATGAACACTGAAGCTTTCTTT. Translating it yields CASSYPRDGMNTEAFF.

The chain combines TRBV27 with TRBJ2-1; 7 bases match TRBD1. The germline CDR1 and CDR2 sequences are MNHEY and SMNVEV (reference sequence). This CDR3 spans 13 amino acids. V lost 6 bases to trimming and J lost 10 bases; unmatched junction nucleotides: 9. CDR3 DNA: TGTGCCAGCAGCCCGGGACAGACCTACGAGCAGTTCTTC. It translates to CASSPGQTYEQFF.

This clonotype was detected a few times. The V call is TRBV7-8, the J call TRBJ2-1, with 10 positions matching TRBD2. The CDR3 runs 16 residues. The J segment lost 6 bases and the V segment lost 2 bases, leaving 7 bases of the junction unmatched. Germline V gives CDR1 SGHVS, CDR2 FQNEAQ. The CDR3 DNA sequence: TGTGCCAGCAGCTTAATAAGGGCTAGCGGGGGCAATGAGCAGTTCTTC. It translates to CASSLIRASGGNEQFF.

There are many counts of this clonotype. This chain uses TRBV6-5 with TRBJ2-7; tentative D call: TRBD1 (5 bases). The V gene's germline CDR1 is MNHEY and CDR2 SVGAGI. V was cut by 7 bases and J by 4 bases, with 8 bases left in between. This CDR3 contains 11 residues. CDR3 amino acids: CASNQGYEQYF. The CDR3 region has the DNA TGTGCCAGCAATCAGGGATACGAGCAGTACTTC.

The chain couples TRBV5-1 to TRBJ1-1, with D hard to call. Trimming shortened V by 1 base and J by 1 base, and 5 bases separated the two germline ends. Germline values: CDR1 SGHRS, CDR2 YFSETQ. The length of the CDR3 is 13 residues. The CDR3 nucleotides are TGCGCCAGCAGCTTGAGCAAGAACACTGAAGCTTTCTTT. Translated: CASSLSKNTEAFF.

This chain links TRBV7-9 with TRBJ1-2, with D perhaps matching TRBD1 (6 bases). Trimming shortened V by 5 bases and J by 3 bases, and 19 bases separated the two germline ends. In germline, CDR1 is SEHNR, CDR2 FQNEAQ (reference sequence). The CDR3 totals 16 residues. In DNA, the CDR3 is TGTGCCAGCAGCCGGGCGGGGGGCTGGAAGGACTATGGCTACACCTTC. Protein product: CASSRAGGWKDYGYTF.

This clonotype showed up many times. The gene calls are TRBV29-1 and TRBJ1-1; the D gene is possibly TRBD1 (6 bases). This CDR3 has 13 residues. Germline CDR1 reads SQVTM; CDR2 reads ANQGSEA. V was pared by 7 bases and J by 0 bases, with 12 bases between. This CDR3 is CSATGHLNTEAFF. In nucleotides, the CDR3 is TGCAGCGCTACGGGACACTTGAACACTGAAGCTTTCTTT.

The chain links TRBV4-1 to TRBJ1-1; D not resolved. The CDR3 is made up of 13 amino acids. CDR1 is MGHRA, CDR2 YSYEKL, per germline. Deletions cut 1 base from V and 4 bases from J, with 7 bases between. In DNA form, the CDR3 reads TGCGCCAGCAGCCAAGTTAAGACCACTGAAGCTTTCTTT. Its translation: CASSQVKTTEAFF.

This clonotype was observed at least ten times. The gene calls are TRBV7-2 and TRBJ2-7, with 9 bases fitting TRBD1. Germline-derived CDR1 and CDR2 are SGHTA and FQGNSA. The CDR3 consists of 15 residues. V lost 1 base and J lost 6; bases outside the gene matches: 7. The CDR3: CASSLGGTGIFEQYF. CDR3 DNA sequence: TGTGCCAGCAGCTTAGGTGGGACAGGGATCTTCGAGCAGTACTTC. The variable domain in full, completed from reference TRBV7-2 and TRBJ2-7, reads GAGVSQSPSNKVTEKGKDVELRCDPISGHTALYWYRQSLGQGLEFLIYFQGNSAPDKSGLPSDRFSAERTGGSVSTLTIQRTQQEDSAVYLCASSLGGTGIFEQYFGPGTRLTVT.

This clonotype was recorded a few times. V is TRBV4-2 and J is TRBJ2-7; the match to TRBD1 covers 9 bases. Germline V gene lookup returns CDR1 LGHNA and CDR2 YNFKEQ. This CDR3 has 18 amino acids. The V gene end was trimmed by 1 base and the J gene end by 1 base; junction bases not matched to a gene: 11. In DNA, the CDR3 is TGTGCCAGCAGCCAAGTCTCAGGGGGGACAGGGAGTTCCTACGAGCAGTACTTC. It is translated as CASSQVSGGTGSSYEQYF.

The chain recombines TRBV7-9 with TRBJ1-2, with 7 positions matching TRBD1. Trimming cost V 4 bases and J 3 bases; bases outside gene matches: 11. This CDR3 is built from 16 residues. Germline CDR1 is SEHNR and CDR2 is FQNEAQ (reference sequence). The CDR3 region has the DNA TGTGCCAGCAGCTACGGACAGGCCCCAGGTTACTATGGCTACACCTTC. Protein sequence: CASSYGQAPGYYGYTF.

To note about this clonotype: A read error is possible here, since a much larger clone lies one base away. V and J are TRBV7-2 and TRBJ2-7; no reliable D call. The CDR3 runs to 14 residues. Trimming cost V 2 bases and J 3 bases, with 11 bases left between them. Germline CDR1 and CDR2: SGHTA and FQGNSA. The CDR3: CASSLFSQDYEQYV. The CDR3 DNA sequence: TGTGCCAGCAGCTTATTTTCGCAGGACTACGAGCAGTACGTC.

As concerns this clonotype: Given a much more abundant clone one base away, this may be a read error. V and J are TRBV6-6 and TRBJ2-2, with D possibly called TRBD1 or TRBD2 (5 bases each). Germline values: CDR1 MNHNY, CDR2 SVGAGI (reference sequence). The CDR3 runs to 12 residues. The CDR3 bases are TGTGCCAGCAGTTGGGGGACCGGGGAGCGGTTTTTT. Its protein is CASSWGTGERFF.

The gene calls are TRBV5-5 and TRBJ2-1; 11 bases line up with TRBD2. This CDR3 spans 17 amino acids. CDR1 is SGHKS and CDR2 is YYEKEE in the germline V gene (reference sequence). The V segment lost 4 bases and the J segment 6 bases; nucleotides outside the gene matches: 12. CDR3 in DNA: TGTGCCAGCAGCGTTGAGCTAGCGGGGGGTCTGGGCAATGAGCAGTTCTTC. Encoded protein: CASSVELAGGLGNEQFF.

The CDR3: CASSGQGGPNEQYF. The CDR3 DNA reads TGTGCCAGCAGTGGACAGGGGGGCCCCAACGAGCAGTACTTC. The genes are TRBV27 and TRBJ2-7; 10 nucleotides match TRBD1. The CDR3 covers 14 residues. J was trimmed by 5 bases and V by 5 bases; bases with no gene match: 6. Germline CDR1 reads MNHEY; CDR2 reads SMNVEV (reference sequence).

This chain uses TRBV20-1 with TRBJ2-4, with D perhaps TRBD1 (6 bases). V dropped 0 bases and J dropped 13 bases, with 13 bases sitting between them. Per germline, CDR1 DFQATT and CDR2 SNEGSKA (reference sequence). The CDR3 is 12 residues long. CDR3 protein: CSARDSGGGQYF. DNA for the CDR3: TGCAGTGCTAGAGATTCTGGGGGCGGGCAGTACTTC.

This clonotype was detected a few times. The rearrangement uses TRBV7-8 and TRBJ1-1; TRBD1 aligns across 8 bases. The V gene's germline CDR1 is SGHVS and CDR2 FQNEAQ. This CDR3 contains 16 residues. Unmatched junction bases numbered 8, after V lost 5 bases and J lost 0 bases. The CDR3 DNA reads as TGTGCCAGCAGCAACCGGGACAGGCCGGTGAACACTGAAGCTTTCTTT. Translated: CASSNRDRPVNTEAFF.

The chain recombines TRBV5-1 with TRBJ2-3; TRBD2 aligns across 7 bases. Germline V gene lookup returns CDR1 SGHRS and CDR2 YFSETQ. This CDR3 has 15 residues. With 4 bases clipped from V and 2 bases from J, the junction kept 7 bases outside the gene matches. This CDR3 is CASSGGTTYTDTQYF. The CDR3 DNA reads TGCGCCAGCAGCGGCGGGACTACCTACACAGATACGCAGTATTTT.

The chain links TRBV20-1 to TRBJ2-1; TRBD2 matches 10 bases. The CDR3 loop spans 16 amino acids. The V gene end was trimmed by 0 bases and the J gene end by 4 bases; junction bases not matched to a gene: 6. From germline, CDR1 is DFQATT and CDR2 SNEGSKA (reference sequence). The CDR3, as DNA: TGCAGTGCTAGAGAAACCGGGACTAGCGCTTACAATGAGCAGTTCTTC. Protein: CSARETGTSAYNEQFF.

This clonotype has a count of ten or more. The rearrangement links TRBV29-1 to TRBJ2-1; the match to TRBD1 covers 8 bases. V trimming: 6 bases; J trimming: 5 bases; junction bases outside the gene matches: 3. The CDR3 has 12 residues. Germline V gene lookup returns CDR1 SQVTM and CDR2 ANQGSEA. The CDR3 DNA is TGCAGCGTCAACAGGGGGAACAATGAGCAGTTCTTC. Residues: CSVNRGNNEQFF.

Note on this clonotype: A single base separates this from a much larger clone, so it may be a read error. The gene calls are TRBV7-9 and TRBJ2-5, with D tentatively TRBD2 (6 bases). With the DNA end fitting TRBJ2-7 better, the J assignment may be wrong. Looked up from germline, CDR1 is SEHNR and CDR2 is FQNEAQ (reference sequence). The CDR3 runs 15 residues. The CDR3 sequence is CAGTPGVRSAYEQYF. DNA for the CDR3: TGTGCCGGCACCCCGGGGGTGAGAAGCGCCTACGAGCAGTACTTC.